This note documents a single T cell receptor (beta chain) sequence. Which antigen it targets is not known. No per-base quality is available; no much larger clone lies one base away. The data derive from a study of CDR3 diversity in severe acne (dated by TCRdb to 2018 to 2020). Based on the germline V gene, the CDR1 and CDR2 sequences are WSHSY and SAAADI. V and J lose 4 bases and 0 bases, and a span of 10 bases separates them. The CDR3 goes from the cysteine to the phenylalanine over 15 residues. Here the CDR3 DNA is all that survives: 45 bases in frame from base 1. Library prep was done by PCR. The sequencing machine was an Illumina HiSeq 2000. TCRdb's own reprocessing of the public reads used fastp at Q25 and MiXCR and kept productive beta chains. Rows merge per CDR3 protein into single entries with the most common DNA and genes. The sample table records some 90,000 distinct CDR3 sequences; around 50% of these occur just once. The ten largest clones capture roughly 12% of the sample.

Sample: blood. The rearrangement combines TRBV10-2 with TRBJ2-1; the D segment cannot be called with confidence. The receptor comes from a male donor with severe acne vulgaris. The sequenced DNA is TGCGCCAGCAGTGTTCTGCCGGGCTCCTACAATGAGCAGTTCTTC. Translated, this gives CASSVLPGSYNEQFF.